In its sample, the clone carrying this TCR beta chain was seen a few times. The record originates from a study of tumor-infiltrating lymphocytes in primary liver carcinoma. The CDR3 contains 12 residues. The V gene's germline CDR1 is SQVTM and CDR2 ANQGSEA. V lost 7 bases and J 1 base, leaving 10 bases between the germline ends. From 450 to 600 ng total RNA, TCR beta cDNA was generated with a primer in the constant region. For TCR beta, libraries were produced by three nested multiplex PCR rounds using slightly modified ARM-PCR. PCR rounds one and two used TRBV1-TRBV30 forward primers with a C-beta reverse primer for roughly 10 cycles each. MiXCR, applied by TCRdb to the multiplex PCR reads, yields one record per CDR3 protein. Of about 200,000 distinct CDR3 sequences listed, about 61% are singletons. Extraction also yielded germline DNA, while blood RNA was obtained from unsorted whole blood.

The TCR originated in a woman in her sixties with primary liver carcinoma and hepatitis B virus infection. The gene calls are TRBV29-1 and TRBJ1-1; a weak D match, TRBD1 (6 bases). The sequenced sample consisted of peripheral blood. In DNA form, the CDR3 reads TGCAGCGCCGCGACAGGGAACACTGAAGCTTTCTTT. Amino acid sequence: CSAATGNTEAFF. Full variable domain (remainder filled in from reference TRBV29-1 and TRBJ1-1): SAVISQKPSRDICQRGTSLTIQCQVDSQVTMMFWYRQQPGQSLTLIATANQGSEATYESGFVIDKFPISRPNLTFSTLTVSNMSPEDSSIYLCSAATGNTEAFFGQGTRLTVV.